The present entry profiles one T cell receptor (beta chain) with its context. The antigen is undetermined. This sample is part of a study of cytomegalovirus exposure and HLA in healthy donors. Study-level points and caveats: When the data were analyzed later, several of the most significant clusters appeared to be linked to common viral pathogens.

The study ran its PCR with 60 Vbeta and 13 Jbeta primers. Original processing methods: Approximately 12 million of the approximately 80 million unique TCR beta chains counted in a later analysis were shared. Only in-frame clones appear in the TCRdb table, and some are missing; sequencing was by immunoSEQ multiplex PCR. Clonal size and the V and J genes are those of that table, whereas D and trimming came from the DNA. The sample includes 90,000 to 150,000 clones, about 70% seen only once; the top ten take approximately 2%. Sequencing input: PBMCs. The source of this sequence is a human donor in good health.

CDR3 in amino acids: CAGTLRGDSGYTF. The CDR3 DNA follows: TGTGCCGGGACTTTGCGGGGTGACTCTGGCTACACCTTC. The V gene is TRBV30, the J gene TRBJ1-2; D possibly corresponds to TRBD1 (5 bases). CDR1 is GTSNPN, CDR2 SVGIG, per germline (reference sequence). Trimming took off 8 bases at V and 7 bases at J, with 20 bases between the two ends. This CDR3 contains 13 residues.